This T cell receptor beta chain is from a study of T cells in Graves' hyperthyroidism and ophthalmopathy. This clonotype was observed a handful of times. This CDR3 comprises 17 residues. The V gene's germline CDR1 is MGHDK and CDR2 SYGVNS. Trimming took 2 bases from V and 1 from J, leaving 18 bases between them. TCR beta CDR3 regions were amplified from RNA transcripts. The HTBI set primed first-round TCR CDR3 RT-PCR. In TCRdb, the multiplex PCR reads were re-called with MiXCR into one record per CDR3 protein. The sample comprises fewer than 450,000 distinct CDR3 sequences, roughly 17% of which are singletons, and 34% rests with the top ten. The PBMCs were sourced from fresh peripheral blood (about 10 ml).

The chain joins TRBV25-1 to TRBJ2-7, with D maybe TRBD1 (6 bases). The source material was blood. This receptor was taken from a woman in her 30s with Graves' hyperthyroidism that later progressed to Graves' ophthalmopathy. The CDR3 reads CASSEGIIGTLSYEQYF. The DNA for the CDR3 is TGTGCCAGCAGTGAAGGTATTATAGGGACATTGTCCTACGAGCAGTACTTC.